Reported below is one T cell receptor (beta chain). Its antigen is unknown. The protocol was immunoSEQ multiplex PCR, while the TCRdb copy is restricted to in-frame clones and leaves out a portion. The profile shows around 300,000 clones, 88% of them singletons. The treatment here: over 15 received Ad26.COV2.S at low or high dose, single or two shots; about 5 received placebo; per-sample allocation not given. Collection of samples fell on day 63 after the first vaccine or placebo injection. These data originate in a study of Ad26.COV2.S vaccination and SARS-CoV-2 variants. At the level of the study: Ad26.COV2.S, an intramuscular injection, was given once or twice 56 days apart. Overall study results and limits: It was reported that spike-specific CD8+ and CD4+ T cell responses were substantially broad after vaccination.

The sample here was peripheral blood, taken in a trial of Ad26.COV2.S vaccine versus placebo. The TCR was taken from a person between 18 and 60 years old who received the Ad26.COV2.S COVID-19 vaccine or a placebo.

CDR3: CASSIGQTQAYSGANVLTF. As DNA, the CDR3 is TGTGCCAGTAGTATAGGGCAGACTCAAGCGTACTCTGGGGCCAACGTCCTGACTTTC. This rearrangement joins TRBV19 to TRBJ2-6; D unresolved. CDR1 is LNHDA, CDR2 SQIVND, per germline (reference sequence). The CDR3 spans 19 residues. V was pared by 1 base and J by 0 bases, with 16 bases between.